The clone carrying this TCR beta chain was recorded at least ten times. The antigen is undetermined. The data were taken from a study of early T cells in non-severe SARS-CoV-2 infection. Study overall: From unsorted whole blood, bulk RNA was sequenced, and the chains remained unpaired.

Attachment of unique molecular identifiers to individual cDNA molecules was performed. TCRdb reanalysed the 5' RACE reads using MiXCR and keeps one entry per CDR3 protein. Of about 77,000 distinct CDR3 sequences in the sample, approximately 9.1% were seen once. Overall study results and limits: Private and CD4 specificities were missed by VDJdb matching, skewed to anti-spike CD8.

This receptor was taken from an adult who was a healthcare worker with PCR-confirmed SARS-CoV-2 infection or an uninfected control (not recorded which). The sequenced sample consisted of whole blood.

CDR3 sequence (DNA): TGCGCCAGCAGCTTGGACCCCGAAGGCATTCAGTACTTC. It codes for CASSLDPEGIQYF. The V and J genes are TRBV5-1 and TRBJ2-4, with D uncertain. Germline CDR1 is SGHRS and CDR2 is YFSETQ. CDR3 length: 13 residues. V was clipped by 0 bases and J by 9 bases, with 10 bases between them.